This T cell receptor (beta chain) was retrieved from a study of metastatic and nonmetastatic thyroid tumors. The CDR3 contains 14 residues. V was clipped by 0 bases and J by 5 bases, with 11 bases between them. Germline V gives CDR1 MNHEY, CDR2 SVGAGI. To note about this clone: Its antigen is currently unknown.

As handled by the study authors: The study took CDR3 differences across clinicopathological groups and made a distant-metastasis classifier for papillary thyroid cancer from them. Using MiXCR, TCRdb reanalyzed the PCR reads. The authors' filters were not applied to this entry. The table includes about 32,000 clones, 15% to 20% detected once. No treatment of any kind had been given to any patient before thyroid surgery. Study outcomes and limitations: As reported, TCR beta diversity in blood and tumor was significantly higher in malignant thyroid tumors than in benign nodules.

The sample was blood. The chain joins TRBV6-5 to TRBJ2-7, with D possibly TRBD1 on 6 matching bases. The TCR comes from a female donor with papillary thyroid cancer or a benign thyroid nodule (not recorded which). Some clones in this sample may be carry-over from other donors' samples. The CDR3 region has the DNA TGTGCCAGCAGTTACTCGGACAGTCTCCACGAGCAGTACTTC. Its protein is CASSYSDSLHEQYF.